Listed here is a single TCR beta chain. Profiling relied on immunoSEQ multiplex PCR, and the TCRdb table lists in-frame clones only, not all of them. The data contain approximately 58,000 clones, more than 70% of them singletons. The data were obtained in a study of control samples from healthy donors and cancer patients. The germline CDR1 and CDR2 sequences are SGHDT and YYEEEE. Trimming took 7 bases from V and 2 from J, leaving 19 bases between them. There are 15 residues in the CDR3. V usage is TRBV5-6 and J usage is TRBJ2-7, with D perhaps TRBD1 or TRBD2 (5 bases each). The sequenced sample was PBMCs. The receptor comes from a woman between 55 and 75 years old with lung cancer. CDR3 sequence: CASATVRGDPYEQYF. The CDR3 DNA follows: TGTGCCAGCGCTACCGTAAGAGGGGACCCCTACGAGCAGTACTTC.